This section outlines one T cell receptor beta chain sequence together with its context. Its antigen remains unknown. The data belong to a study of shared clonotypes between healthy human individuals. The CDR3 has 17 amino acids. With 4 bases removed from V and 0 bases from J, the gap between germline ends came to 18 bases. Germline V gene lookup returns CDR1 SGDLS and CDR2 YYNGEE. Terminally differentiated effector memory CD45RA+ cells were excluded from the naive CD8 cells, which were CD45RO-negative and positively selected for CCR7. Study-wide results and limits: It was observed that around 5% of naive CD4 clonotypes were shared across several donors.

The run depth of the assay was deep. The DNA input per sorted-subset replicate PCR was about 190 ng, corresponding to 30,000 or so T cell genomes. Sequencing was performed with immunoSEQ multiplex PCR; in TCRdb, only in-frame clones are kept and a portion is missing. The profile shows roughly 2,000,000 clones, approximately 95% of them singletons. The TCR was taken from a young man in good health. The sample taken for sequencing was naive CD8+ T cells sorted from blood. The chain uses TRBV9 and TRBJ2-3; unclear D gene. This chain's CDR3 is CASSPDPVSMSTDTQYF. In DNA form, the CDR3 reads TGTGCCAGCAGCCCCGACCCAGTTTCAATGAGCACAGATACGCAGTATTTT.